The clone carrying this TCR beta chain was seen more than once but under ten times. The antigen remains undetermined. Relative to the germline gene, one junction end is altered; a read error may explain this. MiXCR, applied by TCRdb to the RT-PCR reads, yields one record per CDR3 protein. Of 530,000 or so distinct CDR3 sequences listed, 14% are singletons. These data come from a study of response to subunit inactivated influenza vaccine. CDR3 length: 16 amino acids. The germline V gene encodes CDR1 SEHNR and CDR2 FQNEAQ (reference sequence). General study results and limits: Authors proposed each seasonal influenza vaccination draws in few new T cells.

The chain uses TRBV7-9 and TRBJ1-1, with 12 bases identical to TRBD1. This sequence originates from a man aged 50-60 years who received an inactivated influenza vaccine. The starting material was PBMCs from blood, obtained about 13 days after vaccination. CDR3 residues: CASSSTGTGGLPEAFF. In DNA form, the CDR3 reads TGTGCCAGCAGCTCAACCGGGACAGGGGGCCTCCCTGAGGCTTTCTTT.